This is a list of T cell receptor beta chains from one sample in a study of blood T cell repertoires in COVID-19. Sequencing used immunoSEQ multiplex PCR; TCRdb keeps in-frame clones, though not all of them. The data contain some 77,000 clones, roughly nine tenths of them singletons. Input material: peripheral blood. Receptors originate from a man aged 30-40 years with acute or convalescent COVID-19. Each CDR3 is given with its conserved first and last residue. Fields, in order: CDR3 protein, CDR3 DNA, V gene, J gene, clone size, D gene. D genes are given only for firm matches. Clone size is given for some rows only: seen once, a few or many times, or a class if the clone is expanded.

CDR3: CASSPWTSQFAGNTIYF
DNA: TGCGCCAGCAGCCCATGGACATCCCAGTTCGCTGGAAACACCATATATTTT
V: TRBV5-1
J: TRBJ1-3
size: -
D: -

CDR3: CASRKTPAGNTEAFF
DNA: TGTGCCAGCAGAAAAACACCGGCGGGGAACACTGAAGCTTTCTTT
V: TRBV27
J: TRBJ1-1
size: -
D: -

CDR3: CASSLGLGTEAFF
DNA: TGTGCCAGCAGTTTGGGACTGGGGACTGAAGCTTTCTTT
V: TRBV7-7
J: TRBJ1-1
size: -
D: -

CDR3: CASSQVGVLGLARNTDTQYF
DNA: TGCGCCAGCAGCCAAGTAGGTGTCCTCGGACTAGCGCGTAACACAGATACGCAGTATTTT
V: TRBV4-3
J: TRBJ2-3
size: -
D: TRBD2

CDR3: CASSYWQNTEAFF
DNA: TGTGCCAGCAGTTACTGGCAGAACACTGAAGCTTTCTTT
V: TRBV6-5
J: TRBJ1-1
size: -
D: -

CDR3: CASSPGVSGELFF
DNA: TGCGCCAGCAGCCCCGGGGTGTCCGGGGAGCTGTTTTTT
V: TRBV5-1
J: TRBJ2-2
size: -
D: -

CDR3: CASSQTGTNQETQYF
DNA: TGCGCCAGCAGCCAAACCGGGACTAACCAAGAGACCCAGTACTTC
V: TRBV4-1
J: TRBJ2-5
size: -
D: TRBD2

CDR3: CASRPRTSGRENTGELFF
DNA: TGTGCCAGCAGACCCCGGACTAGCGGGAGGGAGAACACCGGGGAGCTGTTTTTT
V: TRBV7-9
J: TRBJ2-2
size: -
D: TRBD2

CDR3: CASSQETGSVAEAFF
DNA: TGTGCCAGCAGCCAAGAAACAGGGTCCGTCGCTGAAGCTTTCTTT
V: TRBV7-9
J: TRBJ1-1
size: few
D: -

CDR3: CASSQSRGRGANVLTF
DNA: TGCGCCAGCAGTCAATCGAGGGGGCGTGGGGCCAACGTCCTGACTTTC
V: TRBV23-1
J: TRBJ2-6
size: few
D: TRBD1

CDR3: CASRDSGSYEQYF
DNA: TGTGCCAGCAGGGATAGCGGGAGTTACGAGCAGTACTTC
V: TRBV12-3/TRBV12-4
J: TRBJ2-7
size: -
D: TRBD2

CDR3: CASSIVGDGYTF
DNA: TGTGCCAGTAGTATAGTGGGAGATGGCTACACCTTC
V: TRBV19
J: TRBJ1-2
size: few
D: -

CDR3: CASSLALGDAYTF
DNA: TGTGCCAGCAGCTTAGCGCTGGGAGATGCCTACACCTTC
V: TRBV7-6
J: TRBJ1-2
size: -
D: -

CDR3: CASSPGTGRNEQYF
DNA: TGTGCCAGCTCACCCGGGACAGGGCGAAACGAGCAGTACTTC
V: TRBV18
J: TRBJ2-7
size: -
D: TRBD1

CDR3: CASSTTGEGGTEAFF
DNA: TGTGCCAGCAGCACGACAGGGGAGGGCGGCACTGAAGCTTTCTTT
V: TRBV7-3
J: TRBJ1-1
size: -
D: TRBD1

CDR3: CASSGSTGDRVDGYTF
DNA: TGTGCCAGCAGTGGGTCGACAGGGGACAGGGTTGATGGCTACACCTTC
V: TRBV6-4
J: TRBJ1-2
size: -
D: TRBD1

CDR3: CASSILTGGKGYTF
DNA: TGTGCCAGCAGTATTCTGACAGGGGGCAAGGGCTACACCTTC
V: TRBV28
J: TRBJ1-2
size: -
D: TRBD1

CDR3: CASSTQLDSLPIDGYTF
DNA: TGTGCCAGTAGTACTCAACTGGACAGCCTGCCTATCGATGGCTACACCTTC
V: TRBV19
J: TRBJ1-2
size: -
D: -

CDR3: CASSFQTSGDYNEQFF
DNA: TGTGCCAGCAGCTTCCAGACTAGCGGGGATTACAATGAGCAGTTCTTC
V: TRBV7-9
J: TRBJ2-1
size: once
D: TRBD2

CDR3: CASSYFEEGQFF
DNA: TGTGCCAGCAGTTACTTCGAAGAGGGGCAGTTCTTC
V: TRBV6-6
J: TRBJ2-1
size: once
D: -

CDR3: CASSRGGTSGLDTQYF
DNA: TGTGCCAGCAGTAGGGGCGGGACTAGCGGGTTAGATACGCAGTATTTT
V: TRBV28
J: TRBJ2-3
size: -
D: TRBD2

CDR3: CASSSGQGGNEKLFF
DNA: TGTGCCAGCAGCTCCGGACAGGGGGGGAATGAAAAACTGTTTTTT
V: TRBV6-5
J: TRBJ1-4
size: -
D: TRBD1

CDR3: CATRSGSQGQGQFF
DNA: TGTGCCACCAGATCCGGGTCTCAAGGACAAGGGCAGTTCTTC
V: TRBV25-1
J: TRBJ2-1
size: -
D: -